The 27 T cell receptor beta chains listed next were all sequenced from one sample in a study of beta chain features in type 1 diabetes. General observations from the study: Significant though moderate, a shortening of TCRB CDR3s appeared in all four CD4+ subsets of Type 1 diabetes patients.

The antigens of these receptors remain unknown. All of the isolated RNA was reverse transcribed, so expressed TCRB transcripts were sequenced. The table came from immunoSEQ multiplex PCR; TCRdb's copy has only in-frame clones and leaves some out. The sample shows around 140,000 clones, roughly 10% of them seen only once. Sequenced sample: central memory CD4+ T cells from blood. The receptors derive from a young man with type 1 diabetes.

V and J are TRBV2 and TRBJ2-5, with 8 nucleotides matching TRBD2. Germline values: CDR1 SNHLY, CDR2 FYNNEI. The CDR3 extends over 12 amino acids. The junction had 4 bases not matched to a gene; V was cut back by 8 bases and J by 5 bases. CDR3 nucleotides: TGTGCCAGCGCGGGGGGCAGGGAGACCCAGTACTTC. Its protein is CASAGGRETQYF.

This clone came up a few times. This chain connects TRBV5-5 to TRBJ2-7; TRBD1 matches 9 bases. This CDR3 has 14 amino acids. Germline CDR1 is SGHKS and CDR2 is YYEKEE (reference sequence). V dropped 2 bases and J dropped 7; count of bases not matched to a gene: 7. DNA for the CDR3: TGTGCCAGCAGCTTAGGGACAGGGCCCAAAGAGCAGTACTTC. Residues: CASSLGTGPKEQYF.

The chain is built from TRBV5-1 and TRBJ1-1; TRBD1 aligns across 7 bases. The CDR3 contains 14 residues. The J segment lost 8 bases and the V segment lost 4 bases, leaving 11 bases of the junction unmatched. Per germline, CDR1 SGHRS and CDR2 YFSETQ. CDR3 in DNA: TGCGCCAGCAGCCCGCAGACAGGGCCGCCCGAAGCTTTCTTT. This sequence encodes CASSPQTGPPEAFF.

The chain has TRBV11-2 and TRBJ2-4; no reliable D call. Trimming cost V 5 bases and J 5 bases, with 7 bases left between them. CDR3 length equals 12 residues. Germline V gene sequence: CDR1 SGHAT, CDR2 FQNNGV. The CDR3 loop reads CASSVQQNIQYF. In DNA form, the CDR3 reads TGTGCCAGCAGCGTACAGCAAAACATTCAGTACTTC.

This clone showed up just a few times. The junction differs from germline at one of its ends, possibly a read error. V usage is TRBV7-7 and J usage is TRBJ2-1; D ambiguous. CDR1 is SSHAT and CDR2 is FNYEAQ in the germline V gene (reference sequence). The CDR3 totals 16 residues. The CDR3 spells CASSINPASSYNEQFF. The CDR3 nucleotides read TGTGCTAGCAGCATCAATCCAGCGAGCTCCTACAATGAGCAGTTCTTC.

This clone was seen a few times. The chain links TRBV5-6 to TRBJ2-2; 7 bases fit TRBD1. CDR3 length equals 15 residues. Losses at the gene ends were 2 bases for V and 3 bases for J; bases not matched to a gene: 4. The germline V gene has CDR1 SGHDT and CDR2 YYEEEE. The CDR3 DNA is TGTGCCAGCAGCTTCTACAGGGGATACACCGGGGAGCTGTTTTTT. The encoded protein is CASSFYRGYTGELFF.

This chain links TRBV5-1 with TRBJ2-3; D perhaps matches TRBD2 (5 bases). Trimming shortened V by 4 bases and J by 6 bases, and 9 bases separated the two germline ends. The length of the CDR3 is 12 residues. In germline, CDR1 is SGHRS, CDR2 YFSETQ. The CDR3 DNA follows: TGCGCCAGCAGCGTTCAGCGGGATACGCAGTATTTT. The encoded protein is CASSVQRDTQYF.

This rearrangement joins TRBV10-3 to TRBJ1-1, with 7 bases aligning to TRBD1. In germline, CDR1 is ENHRY, CDR2 SYGVKD. Trimming removed 8 bases from V and 7 bases from J; junction bases left unmatched: 13. The length of the CDR3 is 14 residues. CDR3 in DNA: TGTGCCATCTCAGAGTCTAGGGGGCAGGGTGAAGCTTTCTTT. This translates into CAISESRGQGEAFF.

This clone was counted between two and nine times. The chain employs TRBV7-6 and TRBJ2-5; possible D gene TRBD2, 6 bases. The CDR3 contains 15 residues. V was cut by 5 bases and J by 5 bases, with 18 bases left in between. The germline CDR1 and CDR2 sequences are SGHVS and FNYEAQ. The CDR3 is CASSLLGTPRETQYF. The DNA for the CDR3 is TGTGCCAGCAGCCTCCTCGGGACTCCGAGGGAGACCCAGTACTTC.

In this sample, this clone turned up a few times. The CDR3 here is CASSFSKLMNTEAFF. The DNA for the CDR3 is TGTGCCAGCAGCTTTTCTAAGCTCATGAACACTGAAGCTTTCTTT. This chain joins TRBV5-4 and TRBJ1-1; D unresolved. V lost 2 bases and J 0 bases, leaving 11 bases between the germline ends. CDR3 size: 15 residues. Germline loops: CDR1 SGHNT, CDR2 YYREEE (reference sequence).

The CDR3 nucleotides are TGTGCCAGCAGCTCAATCGGAGAGACCCAGTACTTC. This gives the protein CASSSIGETQYF. This chain connects TRBV7-9 to TRBJ2-5; unclear D gene. Looked up from germline, CDR1 is SEHNR and CDR2 is FQNEAQ (reference sequence). The CDR3 spans 12 residues. V was shortened by 4 bases and J by 4 bases, with 7 bases between the two germline ends.

This clone was counted between two and nine times. This chain connects TRBV11-2 to TRBJ2-1, with D possibly matching TRBD1 (6 bases). The CDR3 runs to 17 residues. Germline CDR1 SGHAT, CDR2 FQNNGV. V lost 5 bases to trimming and J lost 0 bases, with 17 bases between them. The CDR3 protein is CASSATGPAGSYNEQFF. The CDR3 DNA reads TGTGCCAGCAGCGCTACAGGGCCCGCGGGCTCCTACAATGAGCAGTTCTTC.

This clone has only a few counts. The chain uses TRBV9 and TRBJ2-3, with 10 positions matching TRBD2. V gave up 0 bases and J gave up 0 bases; unmatched junction bases: 4. The CDR3 extends over 17 amino acids. CDR1 and CDR2 (germline): SGDLS, YYNGEE. The CDR3 sequence: CASSVASGGASTDTQYF. Here the CDR3 DNA reads TGTGCCAGCAGCGTAGCTAGCGGGGGTGCTAGCACAGATACGCAGTATTTT.

As concerns this clone: Compared with germline, one end of the junction differs, possibly owing to a read error. This rearrangement joins TRBV19 to TRBJ1-2; 8 bases fit TRBD1. The germline V gene has CDR1 LNHDA and CDR2 SQIVND (reference sequence). There are 14 residues in the CDR3. CDR3 nucleotide sequence: TGTGCCAGTAGTATCTCTTCAGGGGGCTATGCCTACACCTTC. Translated, it gives CASSISSGGYAYTF.

This chain connects TRBV30 to TRBJ2-7; 7 nucleotides align to TRBD1. J gave up 0 bases and V 0 bases, and 8 bases lay outside the gene matches. From germline, CDR1 is GTSNPN and CDR2 SVGIG (reference sequence). The CDR3 length is 16 residues. As DNA, the CDR3 is TGTGCCTGGAGTGTACTCCACAGGGGTTCCTCCTACGAGCAGTACTTC. Translation: CAWSVLHRGSSYEQYF.

This chain connects TRBV28 to TRBJ2-5; weak D call: TRBD1 (5 bases). CDR3 length: 14 residues. The germline gives CDR1 MDHEN, CDR2 SYDVKM. V lost 4 bases and J lost 5, with 14 bases in between. CDR3 bases: TGTGCCAGCAGTTCGTTCAGGGCTGGTGAGACCCAGTACTTC. Translation gives CASSSFRAGETQYF.

This clone was seen only a few times. This CDR3 reads CASSLVGGARQPQHF. CDR3 nucleotides: TGCGCCAGCAGCTTGGTTGGAGGGGCGAGGCAGCCCCAGCATTTT. The gene calls are TRBV5-1 and TRBJ1-5; the D gene is possibly TRBD1 (5 bases). The CDR3 is made up of 15 amino acids. Germline loops: CDR1 SGHRS, CDR2 YFSETQ. Trimming pared 0 bases from V and 7 bases from J, leaving 14 bases between.

This clone was seen only a few times. This chain joins TRBV2 and TRBJ2-7; no clear D. CDR3 size: 13 residues. V gave up 2 bases and J gave up 3 bases, with 8 bases separating them. Germline CDR1 and CDR2: SNHLY and FYNNEI. CDR3 DNA: TGTGCCAGCAGTGAATCGGTGTACTACGAGCAGTACTTC. Protein: CASSESVYYEQYF.

This clone has only a few counts. The chain couples TRBV18 to TRBJ1-1; TRBD1 is a possible D gene (5 bases). Trimming removed 3 bases from V and 0 bases from J, with 17 bases in between. The CDR3 totals 17 residues. Germline values: CDR1 KGHSH, CDR2 LQKENI. CDR3 nucleotides: TGTGCCAGCTCACCCAGTCGAGCCCGGGGGGTGAACACTGAAGCTTTCTTT. Protein product: CASSPSRARGVNTEAFF.

The V call is TRBV28, the J call TRBJ1-2; D unclear. V shed 8 bases and J shed 3 bases, with 4 bases lying between them. Germline CDR1 is MDHEN and CDR2 is SYDVKM. This CDR3 region has 10 residues. Written as DNA, the CDR3 is TGTGCCAGCGGCTACTATGGCTACACCTTC. The encoded protein is CASGYYGYTF.

This clone was detected a few times. The chain recombines TRBV27 with TRBJ2-1; TRBD2 matches at 9 bases. This CDR3 is built from 19 residues. Germline CDR1 reads MNHEY; CDR2 reads SMNVEV (reference sequence). V shed 4 bases and J 10 bases; nucleotides not matched to a gene: 23. CDR3 sequence: CASSSSPGRTGTSSQEQFF. The CDR3 region has the DNA TGTGCCAGCAGTTCTAGCCCAGGGCGCACCGGGACTAGCTCCCAGGAGCAGTTCTTC.

This clone was seen only a few times. J is TRBJ1-2 and V is TRBV4-2; possible D gene TRBD1, 6 bases. The CDR3 covers 15 residues. The V gene lost 0 bases and the J gene lost 5 bases, with 13 bases spanning the gap. Germline V gene data show CDR1 as LGHNA and CDR2 as YNFKEQ. The CDR3 protein is CASSQDTGQGYGYTF. CDR3 nucleotide sequence: TGTGCCAGCAGCCAAGATACGGGTCAGGGGTATGGCTACACCTTC.

The chain recombines TRBV2 with TRBJ1-4, with TRBD1 matching 7 bases. Germline-derived CDR1 and CDR2 are SNHLY and FYNNEI. The J segment lost 4 bases and the V segment lost 3 bases, leaving 5 bases of the junction unmatched. This CDR3 is 15 amino acids long. The DNA of the CDR3 is TGTGCCAGCAGTGATGAGGGGGCAGGTAATGAAAAACTGTTTTTT. Its translation: CASSDEGAGNEKLFF.

This clone was counted only a few times. V is TRBV5-4 and J is TRBJ1-1; 10 nucleotides line up with TRBD1. Germline CDR1 and CDR2: SGHNT and YYREEE (reference sequence). The CDR3 runs 13 residues. V lost 4 bases, J lost 6 bases, and 3 bases stayed unmatched. The CDR3 protein is CASSTGQGAEAFF. CDR3 nucleotide sequence: TGTGCCAGCAGCACCGGACAGGGGGCTGAAGCTTTCTTT.

V gene TRBV5-1 combines with J gene TRBJ2-3, with TRBD2 matching over 10 bases. The V segment lost 2 bases and the J segment 0 bases; nucleotides outside the gene matches: 3. From germline, CDR1 is SGHRS and CDR2 YFSETQ. The CDR3 totals 16 residues. CDR3 nucleotide sequence: TGCGCCAGCAGCTTACTAGCGGGGATGAGCACAGATACGCAGTATTTT. Translating gives CASSLLAGMSTDTQYF.

This clone was picked up a small number of times. The V gene is TRBV28, the J gene TRBJ2-7; TRBD1 aligns across 8 bases. V shed 4 bases, J shed 0 bases, and the junction held 5 bases outside the gene matches. The CDR3 loop spans 15 amino acids. Germline V lookup: CDR1 MDHEN, CDR2 SYDVKM. CDR3: CASSSLGQGSYEQYF. DNA for the CDR3: TGTGCCAGCAGTTCGCTAGGACAGGGCTCCTACGAGCAGTACTTC.

J is TRBJ2-3 and V is TRBV5-1, with 7 bases matching TRBD1. The CDR3 runs to 16 residues. The ends lost 1 base at V and 5 bases at J; junction bases unmatched: 10. Germline V gives CDR1 SGHRS, CDR2 YFSETQ. The CDR3 DNA reads TGCGCCAGCAGCTTGCCTCTACAGGGGCCGGGAGATACGCAGTATTTT. The encoded protein is CASSLPLQGPGDTQYF.